These T cell receptor beta chains were read from a single sample in a study of control samples from healthy donors and cancer patients. Sequencing used immunoSEQ multiplex PCR; TCRdb keeps in-frame clones, though not all of them. The top ten clones hold about 2.7% of a sample with 100,000 to 150,000 clones, around 87% of them seen once. What was sequenced was blood. These receptors were obtained from a man in his sixties in good health. Each CDR3 is given with its conserved first and last residue. Some rows mark clone size as missing; the rest say once, few, many or name a class of expanded clone.

V gene	clone size	J gene	CDR3 protein
TRBV24-1	.	TRBJ2-1	CATSEPRGLKNEQFF
TRBV12-3/TRBV12-4	.	TRBJ1-5	CASSTLDGQPQHF
TRBV7-9	once	TRBJ1-2	CASSLDGQLHGYTF
TRBV11-2	.	TRBJ2-7	CASSLGQGASYEQYF
TRBV27	.	TRBJ1-3	CASSFYPLSGNTIYF
TRBV27	.	TRBJ1-6	CASSLGGLSYNSPLHF
TRBV9	.	TRBJ1-3	CASMEGNSGNTIYF
TRBV18	.	TRBJ1-2	CASSPGGNYGYTF
TRBV14	.	TRBJ1-5	CASGGRGILRNQPQHF
TRBV7-2	.	TRBJ1-2	CASSLSTGSGYGYTF
TRBV14	.	TRBJ1-5	CASSRGNNQPQHF
TRBV28	.	TRBJ1-1	CASSQGGYTEAFF
TRBV3-1/TRBV3-2	.	TRBJ2-5	CASSQLGLAGVKTQYF
TRBV6-6	.	TRBJ2-7	CASSSSTGALEQYF
TRBV27	.	TRBJ2-7	CASKGTGYFEQYF
TRBV28	.	TRBJ1-5	CASSLHLSNQPQHF
TRBV4-1	.	TRBJ2-4	CASSQEVGTMAENIQYF
TRBV3-1/TRBV3-2	few	TRBJ1-6	CASRGQGSNSPLHF
TRBV18	.	TRBJ1-1	CASSPRTGENTEAFF
TRBV12-3/TRBV12-4	.	TRBJ1-1	CASSLPPRTEAFF
TRBV6-5	.	TRBJ1-4	CASSYSGGRKEKLFF
TRBV7-2	.	TRBJ1-6	CASSKEQSYNSPLHF
TRBV23-1	once	TRBJ1-5	CASSRSLAVRGTNQPQHF